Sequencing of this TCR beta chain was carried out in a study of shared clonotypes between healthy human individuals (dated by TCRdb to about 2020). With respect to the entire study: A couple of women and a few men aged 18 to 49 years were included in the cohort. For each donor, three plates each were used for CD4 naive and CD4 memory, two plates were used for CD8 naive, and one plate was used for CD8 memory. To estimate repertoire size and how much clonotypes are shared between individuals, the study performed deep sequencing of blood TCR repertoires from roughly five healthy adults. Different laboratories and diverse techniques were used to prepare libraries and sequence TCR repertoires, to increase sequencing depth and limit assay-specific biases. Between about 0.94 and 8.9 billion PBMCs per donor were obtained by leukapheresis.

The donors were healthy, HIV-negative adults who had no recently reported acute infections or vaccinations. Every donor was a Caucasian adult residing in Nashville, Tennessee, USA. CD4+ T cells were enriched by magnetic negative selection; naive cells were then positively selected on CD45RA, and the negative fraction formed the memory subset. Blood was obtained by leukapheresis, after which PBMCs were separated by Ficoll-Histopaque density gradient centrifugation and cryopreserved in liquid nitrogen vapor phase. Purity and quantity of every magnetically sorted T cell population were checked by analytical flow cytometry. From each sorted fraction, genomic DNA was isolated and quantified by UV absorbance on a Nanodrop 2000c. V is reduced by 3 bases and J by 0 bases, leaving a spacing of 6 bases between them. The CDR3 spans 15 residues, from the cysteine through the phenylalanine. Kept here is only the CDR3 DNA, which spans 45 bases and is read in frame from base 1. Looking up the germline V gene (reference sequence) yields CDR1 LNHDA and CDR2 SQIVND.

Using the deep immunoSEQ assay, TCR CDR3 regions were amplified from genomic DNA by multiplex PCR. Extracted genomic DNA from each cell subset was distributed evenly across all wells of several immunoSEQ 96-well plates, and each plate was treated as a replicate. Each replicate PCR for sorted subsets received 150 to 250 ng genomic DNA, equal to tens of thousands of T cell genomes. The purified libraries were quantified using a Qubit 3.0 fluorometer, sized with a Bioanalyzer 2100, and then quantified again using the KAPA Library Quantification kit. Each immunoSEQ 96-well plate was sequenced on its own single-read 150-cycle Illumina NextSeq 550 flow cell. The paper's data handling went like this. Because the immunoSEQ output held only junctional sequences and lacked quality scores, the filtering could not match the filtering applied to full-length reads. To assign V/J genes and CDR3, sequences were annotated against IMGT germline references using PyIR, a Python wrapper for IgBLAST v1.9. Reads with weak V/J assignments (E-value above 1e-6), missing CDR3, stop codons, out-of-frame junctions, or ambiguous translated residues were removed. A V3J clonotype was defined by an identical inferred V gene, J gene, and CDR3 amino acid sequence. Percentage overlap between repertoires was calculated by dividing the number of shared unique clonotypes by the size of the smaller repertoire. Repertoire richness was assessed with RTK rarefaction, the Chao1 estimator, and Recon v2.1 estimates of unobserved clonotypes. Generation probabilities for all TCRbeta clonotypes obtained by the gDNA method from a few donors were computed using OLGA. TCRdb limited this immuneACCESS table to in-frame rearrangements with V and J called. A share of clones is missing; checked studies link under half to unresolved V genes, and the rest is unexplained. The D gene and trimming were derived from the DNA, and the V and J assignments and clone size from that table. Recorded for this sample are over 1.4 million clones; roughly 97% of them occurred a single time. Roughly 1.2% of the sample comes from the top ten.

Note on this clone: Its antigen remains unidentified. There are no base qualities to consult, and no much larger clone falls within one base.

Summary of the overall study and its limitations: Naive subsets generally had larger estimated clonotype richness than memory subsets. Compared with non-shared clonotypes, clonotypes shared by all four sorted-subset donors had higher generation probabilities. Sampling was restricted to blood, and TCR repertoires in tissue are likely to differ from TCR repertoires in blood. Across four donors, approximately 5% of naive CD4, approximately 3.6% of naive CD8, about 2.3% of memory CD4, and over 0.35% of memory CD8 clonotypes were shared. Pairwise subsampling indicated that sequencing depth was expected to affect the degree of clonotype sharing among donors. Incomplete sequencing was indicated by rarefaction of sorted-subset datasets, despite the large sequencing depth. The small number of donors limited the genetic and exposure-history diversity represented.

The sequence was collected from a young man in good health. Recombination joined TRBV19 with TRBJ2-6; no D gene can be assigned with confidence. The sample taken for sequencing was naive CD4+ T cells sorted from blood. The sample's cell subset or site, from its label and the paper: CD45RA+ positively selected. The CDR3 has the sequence CASSILPSGANVLTF. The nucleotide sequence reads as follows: TGTGCCAGTAGTATTCTACCCTCTGGGGCCAACGTCCTGACTTTC.